The T cell receptor beta chain described here comes from a study of T cells in Graves' hyperthyroidism and ophthalmopathy. As for the study in general: Before any treatment, at initial diagnosis, peripheral blood was collected.

Not enrolled were patients with uncontrolled infection, other autoimmune disease, pregnancy or lactation. RNA transcripts served as the template for amplifying TCR beta CDR3 regions. With the HTBI primer set, the TCR CDR3 went through a first round of RT-PCR. TCRdb used MiXCR to reprocess the multiplex PCR reads, holding one entry per CDR3 protein. This sample has about 350,000 distinct CDR3 sequences, with about 14% found just once. The germline CDR1 and CDR2 sequences are MNHEY and SVGAGI. Trimming removed 0 bases from V and 0 bases from J, with 26 bases in between. This CDR3 spans 22 amino acids. This clonotype occurred a few times.

What was sequenced was blood. The clonotype originates from a woman between 25 and 40 years old with Graves' hyperthyroidism. The chain has TRBV6-5 and TRBJ1-4; tentatively, D is TRBD1 (5 bases). CDR3 nucleotides: TGTGCCAGCAGTTACTCAGGGTCCGGACAACAGGTTGGCCGTGCAACTAATGAAAAACTGTTTTTT. Translating gives CASSYSGSGQQVGRATNEKLFF.